This is a list of T cell receptor beta chains from one sample in a study of OX40 agonist ivuxolimab in advanced cancers. Some clones are missing from TCRdb's copy, which holds only in-frame ones; the method was immunoSEQ multiplex PCR. The repertoire holds about 81,000 clones, about 93% seen once, with around 15% in the top ten. The sample in question was CD4+ or CD8+ T cells sorted from blood, obtained in a trial of the OX40 agonist ivuxolimab. These receptors originate from an adult with an advanced solid tumor such as melanoma, head and neck, liver or kidney cancer. Each CDR3 is given with its conserved first and last residue. D genes are given only for firm matches. The size field is filled for only some rows; it gives once, few, many or a size class.

clone_size d_call j_call v_call cdr3_aa cdr3_nt
NA NA TRBJ2-7 TRBV5-1 CASSSYPQKIDYEQYF TGCGCCAGCAGCTCTTACCCCCAGAAGATAGACTACGAGCAGTACTTC
NA NA TRBJ2-7 TRBV6-1 CASSGSPGTEQYF TGTGCCAGCAGTGGATCCCCAGGGACCGAGCAGTACTTC
NA NA TRBJ2-7 TRBV14 CASSQGPGVVYEQYF TGTGCCAGCAGCCAAGGACCGGGGGTGGTCTACGAGCAGTACTTC
once NA TRBJ2-5 TRBV5-6 CASSPQDRETQYF TGTGCCAGCAGCCCACAGGACCGAGAGACCCAGTACTTC
NA NA TRBJ2-1 TRBV7-6 CASSYDEGNEQFF TGTGCCAGCAGCTATGACGAGGGGAATGAGCAGTTCTTC
once NA TRBJ2-5 TRBV7-3 CASSLNPLQETQYF TGTGCCAGCAGCTTAAACCCCCTCCAAGAGACCCAGTACTTC
NA NA TRBJ1-1 TRBV5-6 CASSLVAGREAFF TGTGCCAGCAGCTTGGTCGCAGGGCGGGAAGCTTTCTTT
NA NA TRBJ1-2 TRBV13 CASSLGGGAGSGYTF TGTGCCAGCAGCTTAGGAGGAGGGGCGGGCTCTGGCTACACCTTC
NA NA TRBJ2-5 TRBV5-1 CASSLVTSQVQETQYF TGCGCCAGCAGCTTGGTAACCTCACAGGTCCAAGAGACCCAGTACTTC
NA NA TRBJ2-1 TRBV4-3 CASSQGQPSYNEQFF TGCGCCAGCAGCCAAGGACAGCCCTCCTACAATGAGCAGTTCTTC
few TRBD1 TRBJ1-2 TRBV27 CASSFSLTGEGYTF TGTGCCAGCAGTTTTTCGTTGACAGGGGAAGGCTACACCTTC
NA TRBD1 TRBJ2-7 TRBV29-1 CSVAGGDRDYEQYF TGCAGCGTTGCCGGAGGGGACAGGGACTACGAGCAGTACTTC
NA NA TRBJ1-1 TRBV6-5 CASGAWGEKEAFF TGTGCCAGCGGGGCATGGGGGGAGAAGGAAGCTTTCTTT
NA NA TRBJ1-5 TRBV15 CATSRQGGGSYSNQPQHF TGTGCCACCAGCAGACAGGGAGGGGGGAGTTATAGCAATCAGCCCCAGCATTTT
NA TRBD2 TRBJ2-7 TRBV28 CASSPTSQMGEQYF TGTGCCAGCAGCCCGACTAGCCAAATGGGCGAGCAGTACTTC
few NA TRBJ1-1 TRBV10-1 CASSQGTAEAFF TGCGCCAGCAGTCAGGGCACTGCTGAAGCTTTCTTT
NA NA TRBJ2-7 TRBV5-6 CASMDSYEQYF TGTGCCAGCATGGACAGCTACGAGCAGTACTTC
once TRBD1 TRBJ1-1 TRBV5-5 CASSFTGGTEAFF TGTGCCAGCAGCTTTACAGGGGGCACTGAAGCTTTCTTT
NA TRBD2 TRBJ2-5 TRBV11-2 CASSSGLAAQETQYF TGTGCCAGCAGCTCCGGACTAGCGGCCCAAGAGACCCAGTACTTC
few NA TRBJ1-2 TRBV27 CASSIQGPYGYTF TGTGCCAGCAGTATACAGGGTCCATATGGCTACACCTTC
NA TRBD1 TRBJ1-1 TRBV6-6 CASSYPQGWDTEAFF TGTGCCAGCAGTTACCCACAGGGGTGGGACACTGAAGCTTTCTTT
NA NA TRBJ1-5 TRBV5-3 CARRNNTRGAWDF TGTGCCAGAAGGAATAATACACGGGGGGCGTGGGATTTT
NA TRBD1 TRBJ1-2 TRBV29-1 CSVGPGTGLNPSYGYTF TGCAGCGTTGGCCCGGGGACAGGGCTCAATCCTTCCTATGGCTACACCTTC
NA NA TRBJ1-5 TRBV7-9 CASSAGRVGRNQPQHF TGTGCCAGCAGCGCTGGGCGGGTCGGTAGGAATCAGCCCCAGCATTTT
once TRBD1 TRBJ1-2 TRBV4-1 CASSQENDRGIDRYGYTF TGCGCCAGCAGCCAAGAAAATGACAGGGGGATCGATAGGTATGGCTACACCTTC
NA NA TRBJ2-2 TRBV19 CASSMSRERTGELFF TGTGCCAGTAGTATGTCCCGTGAGCGGACCGGGGAGCTGTTTTTT
NA NA TRBJ2-5 TRBV9 CASSVVEGVQETQYF TGTGCCAGCAGCGTAGTTGAAGGGGTCCAAGAGACCCAGTACTTC
NA NA TRBJ2-7 TRBV9 CASSVGSSPSYEQYF TGTGCCAGCAGCGTAGGTTCTTCCCCCTCCTACGAGCAGTACTTC
NA NA TRBJ1-5 TRBV19 CASSIDRGVFQPQHF TGTGCCAGTAGTATAGATCGGGGGGTCTTTCAGCCCCAGCATTTT
NA NA TRBJ2-1 TRBV7-9 CASTMLKPEQFF TGTGCCAGCACTATGCTCAAGCCCGAGCAGTTCTTC
NA NA TRBJ1-2 TRBV4-1 CASSQGPDGYTF TGCGCCAGCAGCCAAGGGCCCGATGGCTACACCTTC
NA NA TRBJ1-5 TRBV6-1 CASSEARGWDNQPQHF TGTGCCAGCAGTGAAGCTAGAGGGTGGGACAATCAGCCCCAGCATTTT
NA TRBD1 TRBJ1-2 TRBV5-4 CASSPVDREWGYTF TGTGCCAGCAGCCCAGTGGACAGGGAATGGGGCTACACCTTC
NA TRBD1 TRBJ2-7 TRBV29-1 CSVEATGTAYEQYF TGCAGCGTTGAAGCCACGGGGACAGCTTACGAGCAGTACTTC
NA NA TRBJ2-3 TRBV5-8 CASSSVSVGTDTQYF TGTGCCAGCAGCTCTGTGAGCGTGGGCACAGATACGCAGTATTTT
NA TRBD2 TRBJ2-7 TRBV9 CASSVYDGTSGGYEQYF TGTGCCAGCAGCGTATATGATGGGACTAGCGGGGGGTACGAGCAGTACTTC